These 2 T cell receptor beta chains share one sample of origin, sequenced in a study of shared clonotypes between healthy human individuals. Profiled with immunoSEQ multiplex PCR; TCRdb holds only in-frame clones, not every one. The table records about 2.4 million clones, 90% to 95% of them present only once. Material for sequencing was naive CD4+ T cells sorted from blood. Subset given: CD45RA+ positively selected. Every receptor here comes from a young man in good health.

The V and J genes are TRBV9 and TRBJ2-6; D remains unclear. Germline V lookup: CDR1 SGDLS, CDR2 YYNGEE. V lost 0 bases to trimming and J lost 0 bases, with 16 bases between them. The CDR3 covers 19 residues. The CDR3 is CASSVGPLTVYSGANVLTF. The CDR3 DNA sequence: TGTGCCAGCAGCGTAGGGCCCCTTACAGTTTACTCTGGGGCCAACGTCCTGACTTTC.

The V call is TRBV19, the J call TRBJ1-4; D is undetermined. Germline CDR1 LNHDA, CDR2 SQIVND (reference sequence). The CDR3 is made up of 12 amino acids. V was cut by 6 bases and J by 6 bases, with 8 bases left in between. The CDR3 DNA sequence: TGTGCCAGTAGCTCTCCGGATGAAAAACTGTTTTTT. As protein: CASSSPDEKLFF. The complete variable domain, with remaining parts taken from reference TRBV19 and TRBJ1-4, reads DGGITQSPKYLFRKEGQNVTLSCEQNLNHDAMYWYRQDPGQGLRLIYYSQIVNDFQKGDIAEGYSVSREKKESFPLTVTSAQKNPTAFYLCASSSPDEKLFFGSGTQLSVL.